The 16 T cell receptor beta chains given below trace back to one sample, sequenced in a study of technical replicates of blood from several donors. The data were produced by immunoSEQ multiplex PCR, yet TCRdb's version contains in-frame clones alone and is incomplete. The repertoire consists of tens of thousands of clones, with roughly 94% occurring once and the leading ten covering approximately 0.25%. The sequenced sample consisted of T cells isolated from PBMCs. These receptors came from a human donor in good health.

The V call is TRBV9, the J call TRBJ1-3; TRBD1 matches at 8 bases. The germline V gene encodes CDR1 SGDLS and CDR2 YYNGEE. This CDR3 region has 14 residues. J lost 4 bases, V lost 3 bases, and 3 bases had no gene match. The CDR3 sequence: CASSARTGGNTIYF. The CDR3 nucleotides read TGTGCCAGCAGCGCCCGGACAGGGGGAAACACCATATATTTT. The whole variable domain, remainder taken from reference TRBV9 and TRBJ1-3, is DSGVTQTPKHLITATGQRVTLRCSPRSGDLSVYWYQQSLDQGLQFLIQYYNGEERAKGNILERFSAQQFPDLHSELNLSSLELGDSALYFCASSARTGGNTIYFGEGSWLTVV.

The chain recombines TRBV5-1 with TRBJ2-4, with a possible D match to TRBD1 (6 bases). The length of the CDR3 is 15 residues. V was shortened by 0 bases and J by 1 base, with 8 bases between the two germline ends. The germline CDR1 and CDR2 sequences are SGHRS and YFSETQ. CDR3 in amino acids: CASSLDRAAKNIQYF. CDR3 bases: TGCGCCAGCAGCTTGGACAGGGCGGCCAAAAACATTCAGTACTTC.

The chain recombines TRBV15 with TRBJ2-1; maybe TRBD2 (5 bases). Germline loops: CDR1 LNHNV, CDR2 YYDKDF (reference sequence). The CDR3 is 16 amino acids. Trimming took 1 base from V and 2 from J, leaving 12 bases between them. CDR3 loop: CATSRAVLVPYNEQFF. The DNA for the CDR3 is TGTGCCACCAGCAGAGCAGTACTAGTACCCTACAATGAGCAGTTCTTC. The whole variable domain, filled in from reference TRBV15 and TRBJ2-1, reads DAMVIQNPRYQVTQFGKPVTLSCSQTLNHNVMYWYQQKSSQAPKLLFHYYDKDFNNEADTPDNFQSRRPNTSFCFLDIRSPGLGDTAMYLCATSRAVLVPYNEQFFGPGTRLTVL.

The gene calls are TRBV18 and TRBJ2-1, with 7 bases aligning to TRBD1. The CDR3 is 15 amino acids. Germline V gene sequence: CDR1 KGHSH, CDR2 LQKENI. V lost 1 base to trimming and J lost 4 bases; unmatched junction nucleotides: 4. The DNA of the CDR3 is TGTGCCAGCTCACCACAGGGGGCGAGATACAATGAGCAGTTCTTC. Its translation is CASSPQGARYNEQFF.

The chain carries TRBV5-8 and TRBJ1-1; D is ambiguous. This CDR3 has 15 amino acids. From germline, CDR1 is SGHTS and CDR2 YDEGEE. V dropped 4 bases and J dropped 5 bases, with 18 bases sitting between them. CDR3 sequence (DNA): TGTGCCAGCAGCAACAGACCGAAAGGGAGGACTGAAGCTTTCTTT. Translating gives CASSNRPKGRTEAFF.

This clone was picked up one time. CDR3 DNA sequence: TGCGCCAGCAGCCTCGGACTGCACTACGAGCAGTACTTC. This sequence encodes CASSLGLHYEQYF. The genes are TRBV4-1 and TRBJ2-7, with a possible D match to TRBD2 (5 bases). This CDR3 contains 13 residues. The V end was cut by 4 bases, the J end by 3 bases, with 10 bases between. The germline gives CDR1 MGHRA, CDR2 YSYEKL.

The rearrangement links TRBV6-1 to TRBJ1-1; TRBD1 matches at 8 bases. The germline CDR1 and CDR2 sequences are MNHNS and SASEGT. Trimming at V came to 5 bases and at J to 1 base, leaving 3 bases not matched to a gene. The CDR3 has 14 amino acids. The CDR3 coding sequence is TGTGCCAGCAGTAGCAGGGGGCGGAACACTGAAGCTTTCTTT. Translated: CASSSRGRNTEAFF.

The rearrangement joins TRBV19 to TRBJ2-1; TRBD2 agrees at 12 bases. The germline CDR1 and CDR2 sequences are LNHDA and SQIVND (reference sequence). V lost 5 bases to trimming and J lost 6 bases; unmatched junction nucleotides: 2. CDR3 length: 14 residues. The CDR3 spells CASSASGGANEQFF. The CDR3 bases are TGTGCCAGTAGTGCTAGCGGGGGGGCCAATGAGCAGTTCTTC.

This clone has just one count. The chain carries TRBV12-2 and TRBJ2-1; the tabulated D call, TRBD2, remains unverified against the DNA. TRBV12-2 is assigned pseudogene status. The CDR3 totals 18 residues. CDR3 amino acids: CASRLGGSGDPSDNEQFF. Written as DNA, the CDR3 is TGTGCAAGTCGCTTAGGGGGGAGCGGGGACCCATCCGACAATGAGCAGTTCTTC.

The rearrangement joins TRBV7-6 to TRBJ2-2; no firm D call. With 2 bases removed from V and 6 bases from J, the gap between germline ends came to 10 bases. The CDR3 sequence is 14 residues long. The germline gives CDR1 SGHVS, CDR2 FNYEAQ. CDR3 bases: TGTGCCAGCAGCTTATCTTATTCGGCCGGGGAGCTGTTTTTT. Protein sequence: CASSLSYSAGELFF.

The chain links TRBV30 to TRBJ1-4; D unclear. The CDR3 covers 14 residues. Trimming stripped 2 bases from V and 8 bases from J, with 15 bases between. Germline CDR1 is GTSNPN and CDR2 is SVGIG (reference sequence). CDR3 bases: TGTGCCTGGAGTAATCGCGGCATGGAGGAAAAACTGTTTTTT. This encodes CAWSNRGMEEKLFF. Full variable domain (remainder filled in from reference TRBV30 and TRBJ1-4): SQTIHQWPATLVQPVGSPLSLECTVEGTSNPNLYWYRQAAGRGLQLLFYSVGIGQISSEVPQNLSASRPQDRQFILSSKKLLLSDSGFYLCAWSNRGMEEKLFFGSGTQLSVL.

This clone turned up a few times. The V gene is TRBV5-1, the J gene TRBJ1-1, with D maybe TRBD1 (6 bases). V was cut by 4 bases and J by 4 bases, with 14 bases left in between. The CDR3 is made up of 14 amino acids. Germline lookup yields CDR1 SGHRS and CDR2 YFSETQ. Written as DNA, the CDR3 is TGCGCCAGCAGCCCTATACAGGGCATCACTGAAGCTTTCTTT. Translation: CASSPIQGITEAFF.

The chain couples TRBV6-5 to TRBJ2-3; the match to TRBD2 covers 8 bases. With V trimmed by 4 bases and J by 2 bases, 8 bases remained unmatched. The CDR3 extends over 16 amino acids. The germline CDR1 and CDR2 sequences are MNHEY and SVGAGI. The CDR3 is CASSSPVSGDTDTQYF. In nucleotides, the CDR3 is TGTGCCAGCAGTTCCCCAGTTAGCGGGGACACAGATACGCAGTATTTT.

The V gene is TRBV2, the J gene TRBJ2-7; the match to TRBD1 covers 8 bases. The CDR3 covers 11 residues. Germline assignment: CDR1 SNHLY and CDR2 FYNNEI. CDR3 sequence (DNA): TGTACCGTAACAGGGGGTGGGGAGCAGTACTTC. Translation gives CTVTGGGEQYF.

CDR3 in DNA: TGTGCCAGTAGACGACAGGGCAGACCTAATGAAAAACTGTTTTTT. It yields the protein CASRRQGRPNEKLFF. The chain links TRBV19 to TRBJ1-4, with TRBD1 matching over 7 bases. CDR3 length: 15 residues. The V and J ends lost 6 bases and 3 bases, in that order; junction bases with no gene match: 7. Germline-derived CDR1 and CDR2 are LNHDA and SQIVND (reference sequence).

V and J are TRBV12-5 and TRBJ2-1; 11 bases fit TRBD1. Per the germline V gene, CDR1 is LGHNT and CDR2 is FRNRAP. The CDR3 sequence is 17 residues long. V lost 10 bases to trimming and J lost 3 bases; unmatched junction nucleotides: 14. The CDR3 is CATRLNSGTGGYNEQFF. The CDR3 region has the DNA TGTGCTACCCGCCTAAACTCCGGGACAGGGGGCTACAATGAGCAGTTCTTC.